A single T cell receptor (beta chain) is shown here with its context. This entry is derived from a study of T cell changes during pregnancy in multiple sclerosis. The repertoire was sequenced with immunoSEQ multiplex PCR; TCRdb's copy has only in-frame clones and lacks some. The sample has 34,000 or so clones; under 90% are singletons. The V gene lost 1 base and the J gene lost 4 bases, with 8 bases spanning the gap. Germline loops: CDR1 SEHNR, CDR2 FQNEAQ (reference sequence). This CDR3 comprises 13 residues. V and J are TRBV7-9 and TRBJ2-7, with TRBD1 as a possible D gene (6 bases). Sequencing was performed on CD8+ T cells from peripheral blood mononuclear cells, taken after pregnancy. This TCR was sampled from a female donor with multiple sclerosis, enrolled in a pregnancy study. CDR3 loop: CASSLVGAYEQYF. The CDR3 DNA sequence: TGTGCCAGCAGCTTAGTGGGGGCGTACGAGCAGTACTTC.